The sample holds a few counts of the clone carrying this T cell receptor beta chain. The target antigen is unknown. This sample was included in a study of neurological immune-mediated disorders. Findings and limits, study-wide: The study found the most TCR clonal expansion in HTLV-1-associated myelopathy and the least in multiple sclerosis, below healthy controls.

Germline CDR1 reads SGHRS; CDR2 reads YFSETQ. The CDR3 contains 14 residues. The V end was cut by 2 bases, the J end by 4 bases, with 9 bases between. The cDNA was generated by 5'RACE with 10-nucleotide random UMIs. Every sequencing run generated in excess of 180 million TCR-beta sequences. These sequences covered 15-18 subjects. TCRdb passed the 5' RACE reads through MiXCR, listing each CDR3 protein once. The sample lists 78,000 or so distinct CDR3 sequences, approximately 5% occurring once. Unsorted libraries were prepared from 2 million PBMCs that had been stored at -80 C. This chain connects TRBV5-1 to TRBJ2-2; possible D gene TRBD1, 7 bases. The source of this sequence is a woman aged 30 to 39 with multiple sclerosis. Material for sequencing was PBMCs. The CDR3 sequence is CASSFQGGTGELFF. CDR3 in DNA: TGCGCCAGCAGCTTTCAGGGGGGCACCGGGGAGCTGTTTTTT. Supplemented by reference TRBV5-1 and TRBJ2-2, the full variable domain reads KAGVTQTPRYLIKTRGQQVTLSCSPISGHRSVSWYQQTPGQGLQFLFEYFSETQRNKGNFPGRFSGRQFSNSRSEMNVSTLELGDSALYLCASSFQGGTGELFFGEGSRLTVL.